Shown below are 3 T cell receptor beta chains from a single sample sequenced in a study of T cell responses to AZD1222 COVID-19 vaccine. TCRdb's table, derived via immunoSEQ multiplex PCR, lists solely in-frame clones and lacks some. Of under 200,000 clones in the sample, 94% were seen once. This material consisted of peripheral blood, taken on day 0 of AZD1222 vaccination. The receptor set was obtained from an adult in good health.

DNA of the CDR3: TGTGCCAGCAGCCAAGACAGGGGAATCCAGCCCCAGCATTTT. This gives the protein CASSQDRGIQPQHF. The chain is built from TRBV4-2 and TRBJ1-5, with a weak D call TRBD1 (6 bases). Trimming removed 0 bases from V and 7 bases from J, with 10 bases in between. The CDR3 length is 14 residues. From germline, CDR1 is LGHNA and CDR2 YNFKEQ.

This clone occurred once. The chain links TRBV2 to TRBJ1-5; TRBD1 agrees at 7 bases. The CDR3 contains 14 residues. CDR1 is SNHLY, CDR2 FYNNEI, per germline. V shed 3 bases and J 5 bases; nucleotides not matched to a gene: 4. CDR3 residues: CASSEIGGDQPQHF. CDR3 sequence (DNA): TGTGCCAGCAGTGAGATAGGGGGCGATCAGCCCCAGCATTTT.

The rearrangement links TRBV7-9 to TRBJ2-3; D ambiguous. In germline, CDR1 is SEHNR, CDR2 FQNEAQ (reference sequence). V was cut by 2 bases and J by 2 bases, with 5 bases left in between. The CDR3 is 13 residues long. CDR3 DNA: TGTGCCAGCAGCTTATGGCCCACAGATACGCAGTATTTT. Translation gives CASSLWPTDTQYF.